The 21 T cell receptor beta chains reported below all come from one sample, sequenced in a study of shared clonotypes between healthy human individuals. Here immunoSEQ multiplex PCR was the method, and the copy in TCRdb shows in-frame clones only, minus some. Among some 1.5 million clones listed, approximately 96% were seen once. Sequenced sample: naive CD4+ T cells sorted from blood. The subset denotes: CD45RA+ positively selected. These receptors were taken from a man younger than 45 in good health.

The CDR3 DNA is TGTGCCAGCAGCTTTTTTGGTCCAAGCACAGATACGCAGTATTTT. This sequence encodes CASSFFGPSTDTQYF. The rearrangement links TRBV7-9 to TRBJ2-3; D is undetermined. Germline CDR1 and CDR2: SEHNR and FQNEAQ (reference sequence). Trimming shortened V by 3 bases and J by 0 bases, and 10 bases separated the two germline ends. CDR3 length equals 15 residues.

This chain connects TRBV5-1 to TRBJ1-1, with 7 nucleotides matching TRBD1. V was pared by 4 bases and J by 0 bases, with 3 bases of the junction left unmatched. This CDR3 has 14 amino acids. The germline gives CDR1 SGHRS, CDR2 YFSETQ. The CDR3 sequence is CASSRGQMNTEAFF. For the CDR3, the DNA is TGCGCCAGCAGCCGGGGACAGATGAACACTGAAGCTTTCTTT.

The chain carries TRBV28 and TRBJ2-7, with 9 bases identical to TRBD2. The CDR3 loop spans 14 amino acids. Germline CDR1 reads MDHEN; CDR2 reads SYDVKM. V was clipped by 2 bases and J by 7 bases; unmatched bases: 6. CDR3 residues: CASSLSAGGKEQYF. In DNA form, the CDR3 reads TGTGCCAGCAGTTTAAGCGCGGGAGGGAAAGAGCAGTACTTC.

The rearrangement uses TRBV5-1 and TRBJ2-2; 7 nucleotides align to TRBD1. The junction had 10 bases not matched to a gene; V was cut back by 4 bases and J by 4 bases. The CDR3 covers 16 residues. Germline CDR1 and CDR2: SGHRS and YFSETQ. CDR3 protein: CASSPRTGSGTGELFF. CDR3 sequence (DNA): TGCGCCAGCAGCCCACGGACAGGCTCGGGCACCGGGGAGCTGTTTTTT.

CDR3 DNA sequence: TGCAGCGTTGAAATCCCCCAGCTGGGAGATACGCAGTATTTT. Protein: CSVEIPQLGDTQYF. V and J are TRBV29-1 and TRBJ2-3, with D hard to call. The CDR3 sequence is 14 residues long. Between the trimmed V and J ends, which lost 2 bases and 5 bases, there was a span of 14 bases. Germline V CDR1 and CDR2: SQVTM, ANQGSEA.

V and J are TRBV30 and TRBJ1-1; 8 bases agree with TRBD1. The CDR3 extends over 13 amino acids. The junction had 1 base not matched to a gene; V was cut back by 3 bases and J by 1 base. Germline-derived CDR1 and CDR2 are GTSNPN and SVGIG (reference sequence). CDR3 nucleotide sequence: TGTGCCTGGAGCACAGGGGGGAACACTGAAGCTTTCTTT. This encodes CAWSTGGNTEAFF.

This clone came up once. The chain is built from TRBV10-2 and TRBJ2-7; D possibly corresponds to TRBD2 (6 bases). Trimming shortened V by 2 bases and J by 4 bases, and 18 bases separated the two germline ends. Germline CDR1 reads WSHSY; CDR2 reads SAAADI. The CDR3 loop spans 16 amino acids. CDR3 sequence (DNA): TGCGCCAGCAGTGAGCCGGGAGCCTGGACTTTGTACGAGCAGTACTTC. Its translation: CASSEPGAWTLYEQYF.

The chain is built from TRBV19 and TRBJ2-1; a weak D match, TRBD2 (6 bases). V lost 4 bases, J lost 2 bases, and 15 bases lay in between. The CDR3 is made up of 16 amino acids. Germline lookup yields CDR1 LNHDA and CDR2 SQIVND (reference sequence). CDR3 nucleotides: TGTGCCAGTAGTACCCCGGGACTCCGCACCTACAATGAGCAGTTCTTC. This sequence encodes CASSTPGLRTYNEQFF.

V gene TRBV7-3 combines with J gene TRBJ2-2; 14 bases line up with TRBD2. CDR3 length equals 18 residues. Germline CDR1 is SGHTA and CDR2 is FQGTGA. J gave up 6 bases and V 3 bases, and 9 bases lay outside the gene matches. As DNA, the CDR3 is TGTGCCAGCAGCTTTGGGACTAGCGGGAGCATTTATCCCGGGGAGCTGTTTTTT. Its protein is CASSFGTSGSIYPGELFF.

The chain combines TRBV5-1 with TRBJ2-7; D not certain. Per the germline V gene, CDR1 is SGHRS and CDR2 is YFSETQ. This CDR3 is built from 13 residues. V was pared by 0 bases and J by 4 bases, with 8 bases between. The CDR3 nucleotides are TGCGCCAGCAGCTTGGTGGATGGGTACGAGCAGTACTTC. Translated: CASSLVDGYEQYF.

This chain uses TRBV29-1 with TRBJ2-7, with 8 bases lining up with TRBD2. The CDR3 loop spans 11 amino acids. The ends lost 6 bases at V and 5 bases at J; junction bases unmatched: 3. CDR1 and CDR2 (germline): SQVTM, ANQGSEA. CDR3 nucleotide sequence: TGCAGCGTCTCTAGCGGGCACGAGCAGTACTTC. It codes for CSVSSGHEQYF.

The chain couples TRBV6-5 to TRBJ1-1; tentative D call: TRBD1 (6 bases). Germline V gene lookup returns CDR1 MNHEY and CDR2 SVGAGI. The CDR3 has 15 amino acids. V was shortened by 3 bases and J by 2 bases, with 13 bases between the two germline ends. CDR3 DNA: TGTGCCAGCAGTTATTCCGGACAGTCCAACACTGAAGCTTTCTTT. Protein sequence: CASSYSGQSNTEAFF.

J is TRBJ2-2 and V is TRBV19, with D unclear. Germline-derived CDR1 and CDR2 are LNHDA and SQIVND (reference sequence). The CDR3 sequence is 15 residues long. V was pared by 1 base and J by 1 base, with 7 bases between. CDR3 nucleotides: TGTGCCAGTAGTATAGGAGGCGGGAACACCGGGGAGCTGTTTTTT. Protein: CASSIGGGNTGELFF.

CDR3 region: CASSLARGLHF. The CDR3 nucleotides read TGTGCCAGCAGCTTAGCGCGCGGTCTACATTTT. The rearrangement uses TRBV7-9 and TRBJ1-5; no reliable D call. Germline V CDR1 and CDR2: SEHNR, FQNEAQ (reference sequence). V was clipped by 0 bases and J by 16 bases, with 10 bases between them. CDR3 length: 11 residues.

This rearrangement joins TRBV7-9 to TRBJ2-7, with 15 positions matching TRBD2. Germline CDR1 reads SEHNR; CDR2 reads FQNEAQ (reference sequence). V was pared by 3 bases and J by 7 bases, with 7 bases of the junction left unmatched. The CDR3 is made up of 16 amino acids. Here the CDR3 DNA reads TGTGCCAGCAGCTTCGGGACTAGCGGGAGGTCGAGGGAGCAGTACTTC. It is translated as CASSFGTSGRSREQYF.

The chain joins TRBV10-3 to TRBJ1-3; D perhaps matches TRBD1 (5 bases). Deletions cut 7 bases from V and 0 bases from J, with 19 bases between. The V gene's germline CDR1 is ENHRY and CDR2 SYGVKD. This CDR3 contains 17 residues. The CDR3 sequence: CAIKRGRGSGSGNTIYF. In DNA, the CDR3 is TGTGCCATCAAGAGGGGTAGGGGAAGTGGCTCTGGAAACACCATATATTTT.

DNA for the CDR3: TGTGCCAGCAGGGGGACACAAAGCTCCTACGAGCAGTACTTC. Translated, it gives CASRGTQSSYEQYF. The chain recombines TRBV6-1 with TRBJ2-7; possible D gene TRBD1, 6 bases. This CDR3 spans 14 amino acids. The germline V gene has CDR1 MNHNS and CDR2 SASEGT. Trimming pared 6 bases from V and 0 bases from J, leaving 12 bases between.

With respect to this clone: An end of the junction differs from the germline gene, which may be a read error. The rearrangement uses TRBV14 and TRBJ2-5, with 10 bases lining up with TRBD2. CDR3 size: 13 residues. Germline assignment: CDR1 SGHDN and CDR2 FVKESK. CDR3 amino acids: CASSPGLAVNKDF. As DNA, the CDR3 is TGTGCCAGCAGCCCCGGACTAGCGGTCAATAAGGACTTC. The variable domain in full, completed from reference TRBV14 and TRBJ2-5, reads EAGVTQFPSHSVIEKGQTVTLRCDPISGHDNLYWYRRVMGKEIKFLLHFVKESKQDESGMPNNRFLAERTGGTYSTLKVQPAELEDSGVYFCASSPGLAVNKDFGPGTRLLVL.

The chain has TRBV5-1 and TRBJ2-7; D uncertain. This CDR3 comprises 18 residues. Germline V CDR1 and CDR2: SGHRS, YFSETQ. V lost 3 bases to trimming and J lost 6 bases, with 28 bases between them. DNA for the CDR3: TGCGCCAGCAGCTCAAAACTCCGGGCCCCCAATCTAAATCGCGAGCAGTACTTC. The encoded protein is CASSSKLRAPNLNREQYF. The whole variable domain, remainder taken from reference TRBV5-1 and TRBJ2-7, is KAGVTQTPRYLIKTRGQQVTLSCSPISGHRSVSWYQQTPGQGLQFLFEYFSETQRNKGNFPGRFSGRQFSNSRSEMNVSTLELGDSALYLCASSSKLRAPNLNREQYFGPGTRLTVT.

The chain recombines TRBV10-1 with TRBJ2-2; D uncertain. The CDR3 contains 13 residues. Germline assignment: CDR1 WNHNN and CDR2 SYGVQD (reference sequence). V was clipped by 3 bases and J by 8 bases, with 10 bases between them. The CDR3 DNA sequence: TGCGCCAGCAGTGATAGGGTGGTGGGGGAGCTGTTTTTT. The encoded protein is CASSDRVVGELFF.

CDR3 DNA: TGTGCCAGTAGGTGGGGCGTGAGGGCTTCGAGCACTGAAGCTTTCTTT. It codes for CASRWGVRASSTEAFF. This chain uses TRBV19 with TRBJ1-1; the D gene is possibly TRBD1 (5 bases). This CDR3 region has 16 residues. Germline V gives CDR1 LNHDA, CDR2 SQIVND (reference sequence). With 6 bases removed from V and 4 bases from J, the gap between germline ends came to 21 bases.